These 4 T cell receptor beta chains came from one sample sequenced in a study of OX40 agonist ivuxolimab in advanced cancers. TCRdb's table, derived via immunoSEQ multiplex PCR, lists solely in-frame clones and lacks some. The data hold some 70,000 clones, with under 95% observed a single time. Sequences were derived from CD4+ or CD8+ T cells sorted from blood, sampled in a trial of the OX40 agonist ivuxolimab. These receptors originate from an adult with an advanced solid tumor such as melanoma, head and neck, liver or kidney cancer.

The rearrangement joins TRBV5-1 to TRBJ2-1; D not certain. CDR1 and CDR2 (germline): SGHRS, YFSETQ. V dropped 0 bases and J dropped 3 bases, with 4 bases sitting between them. This CDR3 has 13 amino acids. CDR3: CASSLGDYNEQFF. The CDR3 coding sequence is TGCGCCAGCAGCTTGGGGGACTACAATGAGCAGTTCTTC.

This rearrangement joins TRBV7-9 to TRBJ1-5; D might be TRBD1 (5 bases). The CDR3 consists of 15 residues. CDR1 is SEHNR, CDR2 FQNEAQ, per germline (reference sequence). Trimming took off 5 bases at V and 0 bases at J, with 11 bases between the two ends. For the CDR3, the DNA is TGTGCCAGCAGCCGTGCAGGGAATAGCAATCAGCCCCAGCATTTT. It encodes CASSRAGNSNQPQHF.

This sequence joins TRBV2 and TRBJ2-4; TRBD1 aligns across 8 bases. CDR3 length equals 20 residues. The ends lost 2 bases at V and 0 bases at J; junction bases unmatched: 15. Germline loops: CDR1 SNHLY, CDR2 FYNNEI. Written as DNA, the CDR3 is TGTGCCAGCAGTGAACCAGGGGGTCAGGGGGCGATACTAGCCAAAAACATTCAGTACTTC. It codes for CASSEPGGQGAILAKNIQYF.

The chain is built from TRBV5-1 and TRBJ2-3; maybe TRBD2 (6 bases). There are 16 residues in the CDR3. Germline CDR1 SGHRS, CDR2 YFSETQ. V dropped 4 bases and J dropped 0 bases, with 15 bases sitting between them. CDR3 bases: TGCGCCAGCAGCCCCCTCCGGGACTCCAGCACAGATACGCAGTATTTT. This encodes CASSPLRDSSTDTQYF. The complete variable domain, with remaining parts taken from reference TRBV5-1 and TRBJ2-3, reads KAGVTQTPRYLIKTRGQQVTLSCSPISGHRSVSWYQQTPGQGLQFLFEYFSETQRNKGNFPGRFSGRQFSNSRSEMNVSTLELGDSALYLCASSPLRDSSTDTQYFGPGTRLTVL.